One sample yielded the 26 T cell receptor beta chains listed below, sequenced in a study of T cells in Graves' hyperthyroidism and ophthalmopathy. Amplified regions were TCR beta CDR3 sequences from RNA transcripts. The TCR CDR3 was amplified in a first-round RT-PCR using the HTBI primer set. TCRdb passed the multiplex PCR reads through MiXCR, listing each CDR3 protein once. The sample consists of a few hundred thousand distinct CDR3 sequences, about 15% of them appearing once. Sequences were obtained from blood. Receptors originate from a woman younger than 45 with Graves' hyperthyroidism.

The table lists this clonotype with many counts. The CDR3 protein is CASSIWGRAQDTQYF. CDR3 nucleotide sequence: TGTGCCAGTAGTATTTGGGGGCGTGCACAAGATACGCAGTATTTT. The genes are TRBV19 and TRBJ2-3, with D possibly matching TRBD1 (6 bases). Germline V gene lookup returns CDR1 LNHDA and CDR2 SQIVND (reference sequence). V was shortened by 3 bases and J by 5 bases, with 15 bases between the two germline ends. The CDR3 has 15 amino acids.

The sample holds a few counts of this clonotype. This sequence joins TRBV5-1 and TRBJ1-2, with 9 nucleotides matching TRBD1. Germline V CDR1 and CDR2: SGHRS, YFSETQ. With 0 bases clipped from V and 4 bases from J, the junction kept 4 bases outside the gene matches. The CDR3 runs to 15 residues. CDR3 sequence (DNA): TGCGCCAGCAGCTTGGACGGGACAGGGCCCTATGGCTACACCTTC. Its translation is CASSLDGTGPYGYTF. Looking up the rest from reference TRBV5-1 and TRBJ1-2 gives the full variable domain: KAGVTQTPRYLIKTRGQQVTLSCSPISGHRSVSWYQQTPGQGLQFLFEYFSETQRNKGNFPGRFSGRQFSNSRSEMNVSTLELGDSALYLCASSLDGTGPYGYTFGSGTRLTVV.

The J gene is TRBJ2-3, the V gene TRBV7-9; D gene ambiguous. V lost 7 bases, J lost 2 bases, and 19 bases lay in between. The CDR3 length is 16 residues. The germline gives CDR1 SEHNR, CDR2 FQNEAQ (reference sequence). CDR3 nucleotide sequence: TGTGCCAGCACTGAATTGATGGCTAGTACCACAGATACGCAGTATTTT. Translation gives CASTELMASTTDTQYF.

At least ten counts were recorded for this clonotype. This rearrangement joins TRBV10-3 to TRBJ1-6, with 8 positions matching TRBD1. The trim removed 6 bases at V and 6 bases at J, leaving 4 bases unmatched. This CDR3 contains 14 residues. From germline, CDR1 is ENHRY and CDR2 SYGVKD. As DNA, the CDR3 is TGTGCCATCAGACGGACAGGGACTAATTCACCCCTCCACTTT. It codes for CAIRRTGTNSPLHF.

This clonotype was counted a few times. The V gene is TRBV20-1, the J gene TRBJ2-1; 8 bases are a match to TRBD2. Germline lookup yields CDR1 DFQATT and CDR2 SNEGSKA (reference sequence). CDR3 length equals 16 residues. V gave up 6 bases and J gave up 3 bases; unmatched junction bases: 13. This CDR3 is CSALAVSGNVYNEQFF. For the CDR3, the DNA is TGCAGTGCCCTTGCTGTTAGCGGGAATGTCTACAATGAGCAGTTCTTC.

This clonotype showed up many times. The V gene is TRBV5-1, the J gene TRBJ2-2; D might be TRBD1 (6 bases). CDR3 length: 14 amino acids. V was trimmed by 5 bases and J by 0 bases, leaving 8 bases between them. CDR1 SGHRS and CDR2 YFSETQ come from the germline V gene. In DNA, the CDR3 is TGCGCCAGCAGGGACAGAACGAACACCGGGGAGCTGTTTTTT. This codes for CASRDRTNTGELFF.

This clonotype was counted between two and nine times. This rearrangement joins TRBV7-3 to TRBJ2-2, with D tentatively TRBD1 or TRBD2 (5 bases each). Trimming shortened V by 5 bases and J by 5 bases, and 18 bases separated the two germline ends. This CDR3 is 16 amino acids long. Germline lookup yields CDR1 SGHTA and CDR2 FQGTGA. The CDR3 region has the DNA TGTGCCAGCAGCAGTTCGGGACCCCATGAGACCGGGGAGCTGTTTTTT. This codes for CASSSSGPHETGELFF.

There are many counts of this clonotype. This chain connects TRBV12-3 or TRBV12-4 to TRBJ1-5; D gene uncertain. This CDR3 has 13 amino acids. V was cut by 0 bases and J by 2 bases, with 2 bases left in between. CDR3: CASSLAGNQPQHF. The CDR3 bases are TGTGCCAGCAGTTTAGCTGGCAATCAGCCCCAGCATTTT.

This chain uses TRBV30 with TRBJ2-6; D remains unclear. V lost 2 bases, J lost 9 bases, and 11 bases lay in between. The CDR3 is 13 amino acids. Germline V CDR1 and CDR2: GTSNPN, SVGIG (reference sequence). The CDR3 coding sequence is TGTGCCTGGAGTTCTTCCGGCGACAACGTCCTGACTTTC. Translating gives CAWSSSGDNVLTF.

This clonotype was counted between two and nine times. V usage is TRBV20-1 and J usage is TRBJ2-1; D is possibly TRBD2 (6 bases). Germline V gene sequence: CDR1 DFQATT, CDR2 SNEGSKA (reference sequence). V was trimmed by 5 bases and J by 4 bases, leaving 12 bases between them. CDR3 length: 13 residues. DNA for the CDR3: TGCAGTGCTGGCGGGATTAGATACAATGAGCAGTTCTTC. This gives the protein CSAGGIRYNEQFF.

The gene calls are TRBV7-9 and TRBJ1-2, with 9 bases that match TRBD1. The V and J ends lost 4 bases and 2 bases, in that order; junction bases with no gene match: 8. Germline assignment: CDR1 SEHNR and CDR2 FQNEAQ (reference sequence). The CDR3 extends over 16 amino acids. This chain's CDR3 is CASSSYPGTGNYGYTF. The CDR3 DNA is TGTGCCAGCAGCTCCTATCCCGGGACAGGGAACTATGGCTACACCTTC.

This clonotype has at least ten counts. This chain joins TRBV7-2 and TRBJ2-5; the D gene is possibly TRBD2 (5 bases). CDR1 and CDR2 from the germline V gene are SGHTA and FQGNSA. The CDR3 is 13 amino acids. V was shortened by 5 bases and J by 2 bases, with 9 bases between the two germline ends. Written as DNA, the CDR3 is TGTGCCAGCAGCCTTCGACTACAAGAGACCCAGTACTTC. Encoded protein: CASSLRLQETQYF.

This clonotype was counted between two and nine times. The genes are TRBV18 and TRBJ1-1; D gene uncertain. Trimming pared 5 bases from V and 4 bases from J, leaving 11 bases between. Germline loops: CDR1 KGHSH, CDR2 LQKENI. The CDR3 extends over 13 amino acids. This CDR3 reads CASSTVERTEAFF. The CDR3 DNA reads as TGTGCCAGCTCAACGGTAGAACGCACTGAAGCTTTCTTT.

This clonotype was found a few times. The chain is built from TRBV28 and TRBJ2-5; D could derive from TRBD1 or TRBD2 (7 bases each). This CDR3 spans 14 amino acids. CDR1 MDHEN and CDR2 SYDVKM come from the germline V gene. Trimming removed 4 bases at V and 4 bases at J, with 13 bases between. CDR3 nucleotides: TGTGCCAGCAGTTCAGGGGGGGGGTTAGAGACCCAGTACTTC. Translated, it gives CASSSGGGLETQYF. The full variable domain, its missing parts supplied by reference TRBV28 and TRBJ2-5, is DVKVTQSSRYLVKRTGEKVFLECVQDMDHENMFWYRQDPGLGLRLIYFSYDVKMKEKGDIPEGYSVSREKKERFSLILESASTNQTSMYLCASSSGGGLETQYFGPGTRLLVL.

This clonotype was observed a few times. The CDR3 nucleotides are TGTGCCAGTAGTATTTCCGGTGGGGGGCGGAACGGCTACACCTTC. Translation gives CASSISGGGRNGYTF. The chain is built from TRBV19 and TRBJ1-2; D is perhaps TRBD1 (6 bases). Germline CDR1 is LNHDA and CDR2 is SQIVND (reference sequence). The CDR3 length is 15 residues. V was pared by 3 bases and J by 8 bases, with 19 bases between.

Here the CDR3 reads CASSPPGTGGLPLHF. The CDR3, as DNA: TGCGCCAGCAGTCCCCCGGGGACAGGGGGCTTACCCCTCCACTTT. The chain joins TRBV10-2 to TRBJ1-6; 12 bases map to TRBD1. Germline V gene lookup returns CDR1 WSHSY and CDR2 SAAADI. The CDR3 contains 15 residues. V lost 5 bases to trimming and J lost 12 bases; unmatched junction nucleotides: 8.

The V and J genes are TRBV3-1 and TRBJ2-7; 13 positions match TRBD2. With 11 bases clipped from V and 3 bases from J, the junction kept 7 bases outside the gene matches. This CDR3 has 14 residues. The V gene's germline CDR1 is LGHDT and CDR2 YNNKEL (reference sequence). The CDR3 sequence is CAASRTSGSYEQYF. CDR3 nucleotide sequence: TGTGCCGCCTCCCGGACTAGCGGGAGCTACGAGCAGTACTTC.

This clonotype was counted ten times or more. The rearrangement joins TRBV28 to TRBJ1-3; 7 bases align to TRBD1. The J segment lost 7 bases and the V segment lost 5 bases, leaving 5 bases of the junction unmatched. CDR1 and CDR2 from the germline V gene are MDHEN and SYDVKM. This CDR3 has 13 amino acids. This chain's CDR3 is CASSLQGVNTIYF. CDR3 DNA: TGTGCCAGCAGTCTTCAGGGGGTTAACACCATATATTTT. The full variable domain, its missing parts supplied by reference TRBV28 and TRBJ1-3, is DVKVTQSSRYLVKRTGEKVFLECVQDMDHENMFWYRQDPGLGLRLIYFSYDVKMKEKGDIPEGYSVSREKKERFSLILESASTNQTSMYLCASSLQGVNTIYFGEGSWLTVV.

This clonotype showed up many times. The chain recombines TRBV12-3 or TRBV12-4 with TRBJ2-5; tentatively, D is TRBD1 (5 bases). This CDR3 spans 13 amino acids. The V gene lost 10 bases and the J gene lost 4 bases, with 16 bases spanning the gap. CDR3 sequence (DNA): TGTGCCATCAAGGACACCTACACAGAGACCCAGTACTTC. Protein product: CAIKDTYTETQYF.

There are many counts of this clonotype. This CDR3 reads CASSLGQGVTEAFF. The CDR3, as DNA: TGTGCCAGCTCACTAGGACAGGGAGTCACTGAAGCTTTCTTT. V and J are TRBV18 and TRBJ1-1; 8 positions agree with TRBD1. The CDR3 sequence is 14 residues long. Per the germline V gene, CDR1 is KGHSH and CDR2 is LQKENI. Trimming cost V 4 bases and J 4 bases; bases outside gene matches: 5.

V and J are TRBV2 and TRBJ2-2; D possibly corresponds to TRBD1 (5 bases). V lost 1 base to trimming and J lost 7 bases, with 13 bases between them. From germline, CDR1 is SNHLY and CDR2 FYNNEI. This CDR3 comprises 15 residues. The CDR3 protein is CASSEGGGRSGELFF. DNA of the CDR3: TGTGCCAGCAGTGAAGGGGGCGGACGGAGCGGGGAGCTGTTTTTT. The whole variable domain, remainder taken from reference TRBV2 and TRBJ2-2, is EPEVTQTPSHQVTQMGQEVILRCVPISNHLYFYWYRQILGQKVEFLVSFYNNEISEKSEIFDDQFSVERPDGSNFTLKIRSTKLEDSAMYFCASSEGGGRSGELFFGEGSRLTVL.

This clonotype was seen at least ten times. The CDR3 loop reads CSARGGSADTQYF. CDR3 DNA sequence: TGCAGTGCTAGGGGCGGGAGCGCAGATACGCAGTATTTT. V gene TRBV20-1 combines with J gene TRBJ2-3; 7 positions agree with TRBD2. This CDR3 region has 13 residues. V shed 3 bases and J 4 bases; nucleotides not matched to a gene: 4. Looked up from germline, CDR1 is DFQATT and CDR2 is SNEGSKA (reference sequence).

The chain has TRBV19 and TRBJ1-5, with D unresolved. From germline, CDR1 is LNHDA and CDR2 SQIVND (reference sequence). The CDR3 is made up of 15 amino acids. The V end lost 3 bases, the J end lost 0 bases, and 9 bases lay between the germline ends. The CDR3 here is CASSIDGGSNQPQHF. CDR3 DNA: TGTGCCAGTAGTATTGATGGAGGTAGCAATCAGCCCCAGCATTTT.

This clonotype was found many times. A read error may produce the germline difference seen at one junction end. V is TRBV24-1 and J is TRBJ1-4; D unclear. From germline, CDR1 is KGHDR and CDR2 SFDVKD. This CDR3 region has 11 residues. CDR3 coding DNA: TGTGCCACCGGTGAGGATGAAAAACTGTTTTTT. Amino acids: CATGEDEKLFF.

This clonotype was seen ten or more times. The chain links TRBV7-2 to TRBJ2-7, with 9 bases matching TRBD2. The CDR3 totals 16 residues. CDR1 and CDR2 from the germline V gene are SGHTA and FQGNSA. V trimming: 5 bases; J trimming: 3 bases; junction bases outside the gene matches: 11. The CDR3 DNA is TGTGCCAGCAGCGCCGAACTAGCGGGCGCCATCTACGAGCAGTACTTC. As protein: CASSAELAGAIYEQYF.

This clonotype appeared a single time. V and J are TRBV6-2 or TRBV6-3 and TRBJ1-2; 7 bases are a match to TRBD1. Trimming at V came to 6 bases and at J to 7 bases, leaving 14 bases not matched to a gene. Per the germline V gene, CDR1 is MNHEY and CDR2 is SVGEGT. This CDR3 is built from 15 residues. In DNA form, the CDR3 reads TGTGCCAGCAGACAGGACAGGAGGGCCGTGATTGGCTACACCTTC. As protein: CASRQDRRAVIGYTF.